Below, 19 T cell receptor beta chains from the same sample are listed, as sequenced in a study of siplizumab effects on memory and regulatory T cells. Assay: immunoSEQ multiplex PCR; the TCRdb copy retains only in-frame clones and omits some. The repertoire holds some 100,000 clones, more than 85% seen once, with 2.6% in the top ten. The source material was CD4+ T cells sorted from blood. These TCRs come from a human donor in good health. Some clones in this sample may be carry-over from other donors' samples.

V gene TRBV7-3 combines with J gene TRBJ2-2; TRBD2 aligns across 12 bases. The CDR3 covers 17 residues. V was clipped by 4 bases and J by 5 bases; unmatched bases: 8. Germline V gene data show CDR1 as SGHTA and CDR2 as FQGTGA. This CDR3 reads CASSSRLAGEGTGELFF. The CDR3 bases are TGTGCCAGCAGCTCCAGACTAGCGGGAGAAGGAACCGGGGAGCTGTTTTTT.

The chain couples TRBV7-8 to TRBJ1-1, with D hard to call. The V end was cut by 5 bases, the J end by 3 bases, with 10 bases between. The V gene's germline CDR1 is SGHVS and CDR2 FQNEAQ. CDR3 length equals 13 residues. DNA for the CDR3: TGTGCCAGCAGCCCCAGGAGGGACACTGAAGCTTTCTTT. Protein sequence: CASSPRRDTEAFF.

V is TRBV20-1 and J is TRBJ1-1; possibly TRBD1 for D (5 bases). CDR1 and CDR2 from the germline V gene are DFQATT and SNEGSKA (reference sequence). V lost 5 bases to trimming and J lost 2 bases, with 6 bases between them. This CDR3 spans 11 amino acids. CDR3 residues: CSAGGNTEAFF. The CDR3 DNA is TGCAGTGCTGGGGGTAACACTGAAGCTTTCTTT.

The chain links TRBV6-1 to TRBJ1-1; weak D call: TRBD1 (6 bases). V lost 4 bases to trimming and J lost 10 bases, with 19 bases between them. The CDR3 runs to 14 residues. CDR1 MNHNS and CDR2 SASEGT come from the germline V gene. CDR3 DNA: TGTGCCAGCAGTGCCGTTTTTGCACGGGGGGCAGCTTTCTTT. Protein: CASSAVFARGAAFF.

The rearrangement uses TRBV5-6 and TRBJ2-1; 7 bases map to TRBD2. Germline V CDR1 and CDR2: SGHDT, YYEEEE. V shed 4 bases and J 4 bases; nucleotides not matched to a gene: 11. The CDR3 contains 16 residues. This CDR3 reads CASSLTSSGPYNEQFF. CDR3 bases: TGTGCCAGCAGCCTGACGTCTAGCGGCCCATACAATGAGCAGTTCTTC.

The chain carries TRBV27 and TRBJ1-5, with unresolved D. The CDR3 contains 14 residues. The V gene's germline CDR1 is MNHEY and CDR2 SMNVEV (reference sequence). V shed 4 bases and J shed 8 bases, with 15 bases lying between them. CDR3 DNA sequence: TGTGCCAGCAGTTCCCCCGGAGCCCCCAAGCCCCAGCATTTT. Its translation: CASSSPGAPKPQHF.

The V and J genes are TRBV5-1 and TRBJ2-5; D is perhaps TRBD1 (5 bases). Germline lookup yields CDR1 SGHRS and CDR2 YFSETQ. This CDR3 is built from 15 residues. Trimming took 0 bases from V and 0 from J, leaving 9 bases between them. CDR3 DNA sequence: TGCGCCAGCAGCTTGGTCAGGGCCAACCAAGAGACCCAGTACTTC. This encodes CASSLVRANQETQYF.

The chain links TRBV6-1 to TRBJ2-7, with 9 bases that match TRBD2. V was clipped by 2 bases and J by 2 bases; unmatched bases: 1. Germline-derived CDR1 and CDR2 are MNHNS and SASEGT. The CDR3 is 14 residues long. The CDR3 here is CASSESGGTYEQYF. The CDR3 DNA is TGTGCCAGCAGTGAAAGCGGGGGGACCTACGAGCAGTACTTC.

The V call is TRBV2, the J call TRBJ1-1, with 8 bases identical to TRBD1. The CDR3 contains 15 residues. Per germline, CDR1 SNHLY and CDR2 FYNNEI. After removal of 3 bases from V and 5 bases from J, the junction contained 8 bases not matched to a gene. The CDR3 region has the DNA TGTGCCAGCAGTGAGTGGGCAGGGGGCAGGACTGAAGCTTTCTTT. Amino acids: CASSEWAGGRTEAFF.

This clone was recorded once. V is TRBV5-4 and J is TRBJ1-6; D ambiguous. V gave up 4 bases and J gave up 0 bases, with 11 bases separating them. The CDR3 sequence is 16 residues long. Germline CDR1 is SGHNT and CDR2 is YYREEE (reference sequence). The DNA of the CDR3 is TGTGCCAGCAGCCGCATAGGGAGCTCCTATAATTCACCCCTCCACTTT. Translated: CASSRIGSSYNSPLHF.

The rearrangement joins TRBV6-1 to TRBJ2-1; possible D gene TRBD2, 7 bases. With 6 bases removed from V and 7 bases from J, the gap between germline ends came to 16 bases. Per the germline V gene, CDR1 is MNHNS and CDR2 is SASEGT. The CDR3 covers 14 residues. The CDR3 DNA reads as TGTGCCAGCAGGGACGGGGGGCCGAATAATGAGCAGTTCTTC. Protein sequence: CASRDGGPNNEQFF.

The chain is built from TRBV2 and TRBJ2-2; D perhaps matches TRBD1 (6 bases). Germline V gene data show CDR1 as SNHLY and CDR2 as FYNNEI. The V end was cut by 6 bases, the J end by 1 base, with 12 bases between. The CDR3 sequence is 15 residues long. This chain's CDR3 is CASSETGQNTGELFF. CDR3 nucleotides: TGTGCCAGCAGCGAAACGGGACAGAACACCGGGGAGCTGTTTTTT.

V usage is TRBV10-3 and J usage is TRBJ1-1; D ambiguous. This CDR3 region has 13 residues. Per germline, CDR1 ENHRY and CDR2 SYGVKD. The ends were cut back, 2 bases at V and 1 base at J, with 5 bases in the middle. The CDR3 sequence is CAISEGKNTEAFF. The DNA for the CDR3 is TGTGCCATCAGTGAGGGCAAGAACACTGAAGCTTTCTTT.

The chain carries TRBV28 and TRBJ1-2; D is unclear. The CDR3 runs 12 residues. The V gene's germline CDR1 is MDHEN and CDR2 SYDVKM. Trimming pared 6 bases from V and 3 bases from J, leaving 8 bases between. The CDR3 spells CASSLFDYGYTF. DNA of the CDR3: TGTGCCAGCAGCTTGTTTGACTATGGCTACACCTTC.

V gene TRBV6-5 combines with J gene TRBJ2-2, with a tentative D call TRBD2 (6 bases). The CDR3 contains 15 residues. V was shortened by 0 bases and J by 5 bases, with 10 bases between the two germline ends. The V gene's germline CDR1 is MNHEY and CDR2 SVGAGI. CDR3 residues: CASSYSGGVTGELFF. The DNA of the CDR3 is TGTGCCAGCAGTTACTCGGGCGGGGTTACCGGGGAGCTGTTTTTT.

The chain has TRBV9 and TRBJ2-3; a weak D match, TRBD1 (6 bases). Germline V CDR1 and CDR2: SGDLS, YYNGEE. Trimming took off 4 bases at V and 2 bases at J, with 17 bases between the two ends. The CDR3 consists of 16 residues. This CDR3 is CASSYAPGTYTDTQYF. DNA for the CDR3: TGTGCCAGCAGCTACGCACCCGGGACATACACAGATACGCAGTATTTT.

This clone was seen a few times. The V and J genes are TRBV6-5 and TRBJ1-2; D might be TRBD1 (5 bases). The germline V gene has CDR1 MNHEY and CDR2 SVGAGI. The CDR3 is 14 residues long. V was clipped by 1 base and J by 0 bases, with 6 bases between them. The CDR3 here is CASSYLQANYGYTF. In DNA, the CDR3 is TGTGCCAGCAGTTACTTACAGGCTAACTATGGCTACACCTTC.

The chain employs TRBV28 and TRBJ2-7, with a weak D call TRBD2 (6 bases). Per the germline V gene, CDR1 is MDHEN and CDR2 is SYDVKM. V lost 3 bases and J lost 10, with 10 bases in between. The CDR3 sequence is 11 residues long. CDR3 in amino acids: CASSFEGTQYF. The CDR3 nucleotides read TGTGCCAGCAGTTTCGAGGGGACTCAGTACTTC.

The chain recombines TRBV20-1 with TRBJ1-1; no clear D gene. The CDR3 covers 8 residues. Germline loops: CDR1 DFQATT, CDR2 SNEGSKA (reference sequence). The V and J ends lost 5 bases and 10 bases respectively, with 5 bases between them. The CDR3 loop reads CSAPGAFF. The CDR3, as DNA: TGCAGTGCTCCGGGAGCTTTCTTT.